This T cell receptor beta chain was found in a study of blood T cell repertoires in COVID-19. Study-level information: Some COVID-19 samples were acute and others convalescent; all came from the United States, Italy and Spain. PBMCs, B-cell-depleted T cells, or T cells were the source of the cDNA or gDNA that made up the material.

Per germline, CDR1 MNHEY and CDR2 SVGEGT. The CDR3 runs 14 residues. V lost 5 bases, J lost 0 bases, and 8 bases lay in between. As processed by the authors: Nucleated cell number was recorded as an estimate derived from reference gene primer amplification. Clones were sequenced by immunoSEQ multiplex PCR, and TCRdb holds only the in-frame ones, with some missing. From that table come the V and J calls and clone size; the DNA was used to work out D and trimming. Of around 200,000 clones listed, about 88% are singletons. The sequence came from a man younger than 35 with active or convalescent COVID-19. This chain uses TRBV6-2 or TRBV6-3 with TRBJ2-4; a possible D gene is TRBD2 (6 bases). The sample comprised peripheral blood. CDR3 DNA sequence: TGTGCCAGCAGTCTAGCGCAAGCCAAAAACATTCAGTACTTC. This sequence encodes CASSLAQAKNIQYF.